What follows are 27 T cell receptor beta chains derived from one specimen sequenced in a study of blood T cell repertoires in COVID-19. Libraries were prepared by immunoSEQ multiplex PCR; TCRdb keeps only in-frame clonotypes and omits some of them. The sample includes under 350,000 clones, around 84% of them seen just once. The sequencing input was PBMCs or T cells enriched from blood (not recorded which). The receptors originated from a man aged 25 to 40 who had recovered from COVID-19.

The rearrangement joins TRBV9 to TRBJ1-2; D perhaps matches TRBD1 (6 bases). The CDR3 runs 15 residues. CDR1 and CDR2 (germline): SGDLS, YYNGEE. The V and J ends lost 3 bases and 1 base respectively, with 13 bases between them. The CDR3 protein is CASSAATGFNYGYTF. As DNA, the CDR3 is TGTGCCAGCAGCGCAGCGACAGGATTTAACTATGGCTACACCTTC.

This clone showed up just once. This rearrangement joins TRBV14 to TRBJ2-2, with 7 nucleotides matching TRBD1. The germline CDR1 and CDR2 sequences are SGHDN and FVKESK. J gave up 7 bases and V 4 bases, and 6 bases lay outside the gene matches. The CDR3 sequence is 14 residues long. CDR3 sequence: CASSPQGVIGELFF. The CDR3 DNA reads TGTGCCAGCAGCCCCCAGGGGGTTATCGGGGAGCTGTTTTTT. The full variable domain, completed using reference TRBV14 and TRBJ2-2, is EAGVTQFPSHSVIEKGQTVTLRCDPISGHDNLYWYRRVMGKEIKFLLHFVKESKQDESGMPNNRFLAERTGGTYSTLKVQPAELEDSGVYFCASSPQGVIGELFFGEGSRLTVL.

V is TRBV3-1 (or the pseudogene TRBV3-2) and J is TRBJ1-6; D is possibly TRBD1 (5 bases). CDR1 and CDR2 (germline): LGHDT, YNNKEL (reference sequence). CDR3 size: 16 residues. V was shortened by 1 base and J by 4 bases, with 11 bases between the two germline ends. The CDR3 spells CASSQAATVYNSPLHF. DNA of the CDR3: TGTGCCAGCAGCCAAGCTGCGACAGTATATAATTCACCCCTCCACTTT.

The V call is TRBV11-3, the J call TRBJ2-3; 7 positions agree with TRBD2. CDR3 length: 16 amino acids. Per germline, CDR1 SGHNT and CDR2 YENEEA. Trimming removed 5 bases from V and 2 bases from J; junction bases left unmatched: 10. The CDR3 spells CASSPRSGTFTDTQYF. CDR3 bases: TGTGCCAGCAGCCCCCGGAGCGGGACTTTCACAGATACGCAGTATTTT.

The chain recombines TRBV7-6 with TRBJ2-7; 9 bases are shared with TRBD2. CDR1 is SGHVS and CDR2 is FNYEAQ in the germline V gene. V lost 5 bases to trimming and J lost 3 bases; unmatched junction nucleotides: 20. CDR3 length equals 19 residues. CDR3 sequence reads: CASSPRPPLGLAGLYEQYF. The CDR3 nucleotides read TGTGCCAGCAGCCCCAGACCTCCCCTTGGGCTAGCGGGACTCTACGAGCAGTACTTC. The full variable domain, its missing parts supplied by reference TRBV7-6 and TRBJ2-7, is GAGVSQSPRYKVTKRGQDVALRCDPISGHVSLYWYRQALGQGPEFLTYFNYEAQQDKSGLPNDRFSAERPEGSISTLTIQRTEQRDSAMYRCASSPRPPLGLAGLYEQYFGPGTRLTVT.

The chain links TRBV6-4 to TRBJ2-2; the match to TRBD2 covers 8 bases. Germline-derived CDR1 and CDR2 are MRHNA and SNTAGT. The V segment lost 4 bases and the J segment 6 bases; nucleotides outside the gene matches: 10. The CDR3 spans 16 residues. CDR3 in DNA: TGTGCCAGCAGTGGAGGAGACTTGCGGGAGGCCGGGGAGCTGTTTTTT. It encodes CASSGGDLREAGELFF.

This clone was picked up a small number of times. This chain links TRBV27 with TRBJ1-2, with 12 bases identical to TRBD1. CDR3 length: 14 residues. Germline V CDR1 and CDR2: MNHEY, SMNVEV (reference sequence). The ends lost 6 bases at V and 4 bases at J; junction bases unmatched: 3. The CDR3 region is CASSSGQGAYGYTF. The DNA of the CDR3 is TGTGCCAGCAGCTCGGGACAGGGGGCCTATGGCTACACCTTC.

V usage is TRBV18 and J usage is TRBJ2-7; TRBD1 agrees at 7 bases. With V trimmed by 5 bases and J by 3 bases, 4 bases remained unmatched. CDR3 size: 13 residues. Looked up from germline, CDR1 is KGHSH and CDR2 is LQKENI. CDR3 DNA sequence: TGTGCCAGCTCAAACCCAGGGGGCTACGAGCAGTACTTC. Its protein product is CASSNPGGYEQYF.

This chain joins TRBV4-2 and TRBJ2-7; 14 positions match TRBD2. Germline CDR1 reads LGHNA; CDR2 reads YNFKEQ. With V trimmed by 2 bases and J by 5 bases, 2 bases remained unmatched. CDR3 length equals 15 residues. The CDR3 region is CASSQQTSGGDEQYF. CDR3 nucleotides: TGTGCCAGCAGCCAACAGACTAGCGGGGGGGACGAGCAGTACTTC.

The chain combines TRBV30 with TRBJ1-2, with unresolved D. The CDR3 totals 12 residues. The V and J ends lost 2 bases and 5 bases respectively, with 9 bases between them. The V gene's germline CDR1 is GTSNPN and CDR2 SVGIG (reference sequence). The CDR3 region is CAWSRGRYGYTF. CDR3 nucleotide sequence: TGTGCCTGGAGTCGGGGTCGGTATGGCTACACCTTC. Based on the CDR3 plus reference TRBV30 and TRBJ1-2, the full variable domain is SQTIHQWPATLVQPVGSPLSLECTVEGTSNPNLYWYRQAAGRGLQLLFYSVGIGQISSEVPQNLSASRPQDRQFILSSKKLLLSDSGFYLCAWSRGRYGYTFGSGTRLTVV.

The CDR3 reads CASRWTGRAEKLFF. Here the CDR3 DNA reads TGTGCCAGCAGATGGACAGGGCGGGCTGAAAAACTGTTTTTT. This chain links TRBV6-5 with TRBJ1-4; 8 bases fit TRBD1. J was trimmed by 7 bases and V by 6 bases; bases with no gene match: 7. CDR3 length: 14 amino acids. The germline V gene has CDR1 MNHEY and CDR2 SVGAGI.

The rearrangement joins TRBV3-1 (or the pseudogene TRBV3-2) to TRBJ1-6, with 9 positions matching TRBD1. CDR3 length equals 15 residues. The germline gives CDR1 LGHDT, CDR2 YNNKEL (reference sequence). The junction had 2 bases not matched to a gene; V was cut back by 4 bases and J by 4 bases. As DNA, the CDR3 is TGTGCCAGCAGCCCCGGGACAGGGTATAATTCACCCCTCCACTTT. Translating gives CASSPGTGYNSPLHF.

This sequence joins TRBV6-5 and TRBJ2-7; D possibly corresponds to TRBD2 (6 bases). This CDR3 is 15 amino acids long. The V gene's germline CDR1 is MNHEY and CDR2 SVGAGI. Deletions cut 5 bases from V and 1 base from J, with 15 bases between. DNA for the CDR3: TGTGCCAGCAGTACCTCCCTGGCGGGGTCCTACGAGCAGTACTTC. Protein product: CASSTSLAGSYEQYF.

The chain couples TRBV12-3 or TRBV12-4 to TRBJ1-2; D remains ambiguous. CDR3 length equals 13 residues. V was trimmed by 3 bases and J by 3 bases, leaving 8 bases between them. The CDR3 nucleotides are TGTGCCAGCAGTTTGTCCAGTCACTATGGCTACACCTTC. Amino acid sequence: CASSLSSHYGYTF.

J is TRBJ2-5 and V is TRBV27; 7 bases fit TRBD1. Per germline, CDR1 MNHEY and CDR2 SMNVEV (reference sequence). Trimming at V came to 6 bases and at J to 1 base, leaving 5 bases not matched to a gene. This CDR3 has 14 residues. CDR3 sequence (DNA): TGTGCCAGCAGCGACAGGGCCCTCCAAGAGACCCAGTACTTC. It codes for CASSDRALQETQYF.

This CDR3 is CASSRPLAGPLDTQYF. The CDR3 bases are TGTGCCAGCAGCCGCCCTTTGGCGGGTCCCCTGGATACGCAGTATTTT. The rearrangement joins TRBV14 to TRBJ2-3; maybe TRBD2 (5 bases). Germline CDR1 SGHDN, CDR2 FVKESK. This CDR3 is built from 16 residues. The V end was cut by 4 bases, the J end by 6 bases, with 20 bases between.

The rearrangement links TRBV6-5 to TRBJ2-1; the match to TRBD1 covers 10 bases. Germline V gene lookup returns CDR1 MNHEY and CDR2 SVGAGI. With V trimmed by 6 bases and J by 4 bases, 6 bases remained unmatched. The CDR3 totals 15 residues. The CDR3 is CASRYKGQGYNEQFF. CDR3 in DNA: TGTGCCAGCAGATATAAGGGACAGGGGTACAATGAGCAGTTCTTC.

The chain recombines TRBV29-1 with TRBJ1-1; no clear D. The V gene's germline CDR1 is SQVTM and CDR2 ANQGSEA. The ends were cut back, 8 bases at V and 7 bases at J, with 11 bases in the middle. CDR3 length: 10 residues. CDR3 bases: TGCAGCACCCAGTTGATTGAAGCTTTCTTT. As protein: CSTQLIEAFF.

The rearrangement joins TRBV5-4 to TRBJ1-2; TRBD1 might be the D (6 bases). Germline assignment: CDR1 SGHNT and CDR2 YYREEE (reference sequence). The CDR3 loop spans 13 amino acids. V was clipped by 4 bases and J by 4 bases, with 11 bases between them. Here the CDR3 reads CASSATGSYGYTF. The CDR3 coding sequence is TGTGCCAGCAGCGCCACAGGGTCCTATGGCTACACCTTC.

The CDR3 protein is CASSYATSPVYGYTF. In nucleotides, the CDR3 is TGTGCCAGCAGTTACGCTACTTCGCCGGTCTATGGCTACACCTTC. The J gene is TRBJ1-2, the V gene TRBV6-5, with unresolved D. Germline CDR1 reads MNHEY; CDR2 reads SVGAGI. The CDR3 contains 15 residues. Trimming took 2 bases from V and 4 from J, leaving 14 bases between them.

This clone has only one observation. V and J are TRBV19 and TRBJ1-6; 7 nucleotides match TRBD1. The CDR3 is made up of 13 amino acids. CDR1 and CDR2 from the germline V gene are LNHDA and SQIVND (reference sequence). Trimming at V came to 7 bases and at J to 14 bases, leaving 11 bases not matched to a gene. The CDR3 here is CASTPGQSVTLHF. DNA for the CDR3: TGTGCCAGTACCCCGGGACAGTCCGTAACCCTCCACTTT.

The chain employs TRBV19 and TRBJ2-3, with 8 bases fitting TRBD2. From germline, CDR1 is LNHDA and CDR2 SQIVND (reference sequence). After removal of 10 bases from V and 6 bases from J, the junction contained 9 bases not matched to a gene. This CDR3 region has 13 residues. For the CDR3, the DNA is TGTGCCATCTCGACTAGCGCGGCGGATACGCAGTATTTT. Amino acids: CAISTSAADTQYF.

The chain uses TRBV4-2 and TRBJ2-1; 7 bases line up with TRBD2. The germline gives CDR1 LGHNA, CDR2 YNFKEQ. V lost 1 base to trimming and J lost 1 base; unmatched junction nucleotides: 7. CDR3 length: 17 amino acids. CDR3 DNA: TGTGCCAGCAGCCAAGCCTTCGGCGGGGGTTCCTACAATGAGCAGTTCTTC. Its translation: CASSQAFGGGSYNEQFF.

The chain uses TRBV5-8 and TRBJ1-2; D is ambiguous. This CDR3 contains 13 residues. CDR1 and CDR2 (germline): SGHTS, YDEGEE. Trimming shortened V by 0 bases and J by 5 bases, and 8 bases separated the two germline ends. The CDR3 protein is CASSLGQLYGYTF. CDR3 bases: TGTGCCAGCAGCTTGGGGCAGTTATATGGCTACACCTTC. The full variable domain, completed using reference TRBV5-8 and TRBJ1-2, is EAGVTQSPTHLIKTRGQQATLRCSPISGHTSVYWYQQALGLGLQFLLWYDEGEERNRGNFPPRFSGRQFPNYSSELNVNALELEDSALYLCASSLGQLYGYTFGSGTRLTVV.

The genes are TRBV11-1 and TRBJ2-1; TRBD2 aligns across 8 bases. The CDR3 spans 11 residues. Trimming cost V 1 base and J 15 bases; bases outside gene matches: 2. CDR1 is SGHAT and CDR2 is FQDESV in the germline V gene (reference sequence). The CDR3 nucleotides are TGTGCCAGCAGCTTAGACGGGAGGGCGTTCTTC. It specifies CASSLDGRAFF. Drawing the rest from reference TRBV11-1 and TRBJ2-1, the complete variable domain is EAEVAQSPRYKITEKSQAVAFWCDPISGHATLYWYRQILGQGPELLVQFQDESVVDDSQLPKDRFSAERLKGVDSTLKIQPAELGDSAMYLCASSLDGRAFFGPGTRLTVL.

The V gene is TRBV9, the J gene TRBJ2-3, with 9 bases lining up with TRBD2. The CDR3 has 18 amino acids. CDR1 is SGDLS, CDR2 YYNGEE, per germline. V was clipped by 4 bases and J by 6 bases; unmatched bases: 18. As DNA, the CDR3 is TGTGCCAGCAGCAACGTAGCAGCTAGCGGGACGAAGTGGGATACGCAGTATTTT. Translation gives CASSNVAASGTKWDTQYF. Filled out from reference TRBV9 and TRBJ2-3, the complete variable domain reads DSGVTQTPKHLITATGQRVTLRCSPRSGDLSVYWYQQSLDQGLQFLIQYYNGEERAKGNILERFSAQQFPDLHSELNLSSLELGDSALYFCASSNVAASGTKWDTQYFGPGTRLTVL.

This clone was picked up one time. This rearrangement joins TRBV12-3 or TRBV12-4 to TRBJ1-1; D gene unclear. V was trimmed by 0 bases and J by 7 bases, leaving 6 bases between them. CDR3 length equals 12 residues. CDR3 loop: CASSLAGFEAFF. CDR3 DNA: TGTGCCAGCAGTTTAGCCGGTTTTGAAGCTTTCTTT.